These 26 T cell receptor beta chains came from one sample sequenced in a study of cytomegalovirus exposure and HLA in healthy donors. It was with 60 Vbeta and 13 Jbeta primers that the PCR ran. The protocol was immunoSEQ multiplex PCR, while the TCRdb copy is restricted to in-frame clones and leaves out a portion. The data hold about 130,000 clones, with 65% to 90% observed a single time. What was sequenced was PBMCs. These receptors originate from a man younger than 35 in good health and CMV-seronegative.

This rearrangement joins TRBV18 to TRBJ1-1; the match to TRBD1 covers 9 bases. The V gene's germline CDR1 is KGHSH and CDR2 LQKENI. CDR3 size: 16 residues. The ends lost 7 bases at V and 3 bases at J; junction bases unmatched: 12. CDR3 DNA sequence: TGTGCCAGCTTCACGCCGGGACAGGGCGGTGACACTGAAGCTTTCTTT. Translation: CASFTPGQGGDTEAFF.

This clone was recorded once. The chain employs TRBV6-5 and TRBJ2-3, with 9 nucleotides matching TRBD1. Germline CDR1 reads MNHEY; CDR2 reads SVGAGI. The CDR3 length is 15 residues. The J segment lost 2 bases and the V segment lost 6 bases, leaving 6 bases of the junction unmatched. CDR3 sequence (DNA): TGTGCCAGCAGGGGGGACAGGGAGTTCACAGATACGCAGTATTTT. This translates into CASRGDREFTDTQYF.

This chain's CDR3 is CASSVGGQGNTEAFF. The CDR3, as DNA: TGTGCCAGCAGCGTAGGGGGGCAGGGGAACACTGAAGCTTTCTTT. J is TRBJ1-1 and V is TRBV9; TRBD1 might be the D (6 bases). CDR3 size: 15 residues. Germline assignment: CDR1 SGDLS and CDR2 YYNGEE. The V end lost 0 bases, the J end lost 1 base, and 10 bases lay between the germline ends.

The chain joins TRBV5-4 to TRBJ1-1; no firm D call. The V end was cut by 0 bases, the J end by 1 base, with 7 bases between. The CDR3 loop spans 14 amino acids. The germline CDR1 and CDR2 sequences are SGHNT and YYREEE (reference sequence). As DNA, the CDR3 is TGTGCCAGCAGCTTGGATCCTCGGAACACTGAAGCTTTCTTT. As protein: CASSLDPRNTEAFF.

This chain links TRBV5-4 with TRBJ2-1; TRBD1 might be the D (5 bases). Germline assignment: CDR1 SGHNT and CDR2 YYREEE (reference sequence). The CDR3 sequence is 15 residues long. V gave up 0 bases and J gave up 6 bases, with 13 bases separating them. CDR3 sequence reads: CASSLALARVNEQFF. The DNA of the CDR3 is TGTGCCAGCAGCTTGGCTTTGGCCAGGGTCAATGAGCAGTTCTTC. Using reference TRBV5-4 and TRBJ2-1 for the parts outside the CDR3, the full variable domain is ETGVTQSPTHLIKTRGQQVTLRCSSQSGHNTVSWYQQALGQGPQFIFQYYREEENGRGNFPPRFSGLQFPNYSSELNVNALELDDSALYLCASSLALARVNEQFFGPGTRLTVL.

CDR3 loop: CASSPGTGGGYYGYTF. The CDR3 DNA sequence: TGTGCCAGCAGCCCAGGGACAGGGGGCGGTTACTATGGCTACACCTTC. The genes are TRBV5-4 and TRBJ1-2; 12 positions match TRBD1. The CDR3 is 16 residues long. Germline values: CDR1 SGHNT, CDR2 YYREEE (reference sequence). Germline trimming cut 4 bases from V and 3 bases from J; bases unmatched to any gene: 7.

This clone was observed a few times. J is TRBJ1-6 and V is TRBV4-3; TRBD1 aligns across 8 bases. The trim removed 5 bases at V and 5 bases at J, leaving 5 bases unmatched. CDR1 LGHNA and CDR2 YSLEER come from the germline V gene. This CDR3 region has 15 residues. The CDR3 sequence is CASSARTGHNSPLHF. CDR3 nucleotide sequence: TGCGCCAGCAGCGCCCGGACAGGGCATAATTCACCCCTCCACTTT.

This clone has only one observation. This chain connects TRBV9 to TRBJ1-1; 11 bases map to TRBD1. The CDR3 loop spans 15 amino acids. Germline CDR1 reads SGDLS; CDR2 reads YYNGEE. J was trimmed by 10 bases and V by 0 bases; bases with no gene match: 8. CDR3 sequence: CASSVDGTGGTAAFF. The CDR3 DNA follows: TGTGCCAGCAGCGTAGATGGGACAGGGGGTACGGCAGCTTTCTTT.

This clone was detected once. The rearrangement links TRBV7-8 to TRBJ1-3; D not resolved. CDR1 SGHVS and CDR2 FQNEAQ come from the germline V gene. Trimming pared 9 bases from V and 8 bases from J, leaving 23 bases between. The CDR3 length is 15 residues. The CDR3 sequence is CASFRGRMGAHTIYF. CDR3 in DNA: TGTGCCAGTTTCCGCGGGCGTATGGGAGCGCACACCATATATTTT.

V gene TRBV4-1 combines with J gene TRBJ1-2, with D uncertain. Trimming took 0 bases from V and 5 from J, leaving 16 bases between them. This CDR3 has 16 residues. The germline gives CDR1 MGHRA, CDR2 YSYEKL. The CDR3: CASSQEGGVPGYGYTF. In DNA, the CDR3 is TGCGCCAGCAGCCAAGAAGGAGGCGTCCCGGGATATGGCTACACCTTC.

This clone has a single count. V and J are TRBV19 and TRBJ1-5; TRBD1 matches at 10 bases. Losses at the gene ends were 7 bases for V and 6 bases for J; bases not matched to a gene: 9. Germline V gives CDR1 LNHDA, CDR2 SQIVND (reference sequence). CDR3 length equals 15 residues. CDR3 bases: TGTGCCAGTACAAAAGACAGGGGGCTTAGTCAGCCCCAGCATTTT. It specifies CASTKDRGLSQPQHF.

CDR3 sequence (DNA): TGCAGCGTTGAAGGACAGGGCTATGGCTACACCTTC. It specifies CSVEGQGYGYTF. J is TRBJ1-2 and V is TRBV29-1; 7 bases map to TRBD1. Per germline, CDR1 SQVTM and CDR2 ANQGSEA. Unmatched junction bases numbered 0, after V lost 1 base and J lost 4 bases. The CDR3 has 12 residues.

The chain combines TRBV4-3 with TRBJ2-5; 8 nucleotides align to TRBD1. Trimming cost V 3 bases and J 4 bases; bases outside gene matches: 7. Germline V gene lookup returns CDR1 LGHNA and CDR2 YSLEER. This CDR3 has 15 amino acids. The CDR3 DNA is TGCGCCAGCAGCCAGAAAGACAGGGGTGGAGAGACCCAGTACTTC. Residues: CASSQKDRGGETQYF.

The chain uses TRBV9 and TRBJ1-3; perhaps TRBD1 as D (6 bases). Germline V gene sequence: CDR1 SGDLS, CDR2 YYNGEE. Between the trimmed V and J ends, which lost 4 bases and 4 bases, there was a span of 18 bases. This CDR3 contains 16 residues. The CDR3: CASSFRDTSLGNTIYF. The CDR3 DNA reads as TGTGCCAGCAGCTTCCGGGACACGAGTCTCGGAAACACCATATATTTT.

This clone was observed a handful of times. One junction end does not reproduce the germline sequence, and a read error may be involved. The chain joins TRBV7-7 to TRBJ1-4; D may be TRBD1 (6 bases). Germline V lookup: CDR1 SSHAT, CDR2 FNYEAQ (reference sequence). The CDR3 spans 16 residues. CDR3 region: CASSLAGGGGGEKLFF. The DNA of the CDR3 is TGTGCTAGCAGCTTAGCGGGAGGGGGAGGAGGTGAAAAACTGTTTTTT.

This clone showed up just a few times. The V gene is TRBV19, the J gene TRBJ1-1; D not resolved. Germline assignment: CDR1 LNHDA and CDR2 SQIVND (reference sequence). The CDR3 has 13 amino acids. V lost 3 bases, J lost 1 base, and 6 bases lay in between. CDR3 region: CASSIGRNTEAFF. In DNA form, the CDR3 reads TGTGCCAGTAGTATCGGGAGGAACACTGAAGCTTTCTTT. The complete variable domain, with remaining parts taken from reference TRBV19 and TRBJ1-1, reads DGGITQSPKYLFRKEGQNVTLSCEQNLNHDAMYWYRQDPGQGLRLIYYSQIVNDFQKGDIAEGYSVSREKKESFPLTVTSAQKNPTAFYLCASSIGRNTEAFFGQGTRLTVV.

The chain has TRBV13 and TRBJ2-1, with 7 positions matching TRBD2. The V segment lost 2 bases and the J segment 3 bases; nucleotides outside the gene matches: 4. Germline CDR1 reads PRHDT; CDR2 reads FYEKMQ (reference sequence). There are 15 residues in the CDR3. The CDR3 sequence is CASSLWGGSYNEQFF. In DNA, the CDR3 is TGTGCCAGCAGCTTATGGGGGGGGAGCTACAATGAGCAGTTCTTC.

The chain is built from TRBV30 and TRBJ2-7, with D maybe TRBD2 (6 bases). V dropped 3 bases and J dropped 6 bases, with 12 bases sitting between them. This CDR3 region has 12 residues. Germline assignment: CDR1 GTSNPN and CDR2 SVGIG (reference sequence). This CDR3 is CAWRRGICEQYF. Written as DNA, the CDR3 is TGTGCCTGGAGACGGGGGATCTGCGAGCAGTACTTC. Variable domain in full (rest from reference TRBV30 and TRBJ2-7): SQTIHQWPATLVQPVGSPLSLECTVEGTSNPNLYWYRQAAGRGLQLLFYSVGIGQISSEVPQNLSASRPQDRQFILSSKKLLLSDSGFYLCAWRRGICEQYFGPGTRLTVT.

V usage is TRBV11-3 and J usage is TRBJ2-7; tentatively, D is TRBD1 (6 bases). CDR3 length: 15 residues. With 2 bases removed from V and 3 bases from J, the gap between germline ends came to 14 bases. Germline V gene lookup returns CDR1 SGHNT and CDR2 YENEEA. This CDR3 reads CASSLSLSTGYEQYF. Written as DNA, the CDR3 is TGTGCCAGCAGCTTATCCCTATCGACAGGCTACGAGCAGTACTTC.

The V gene is TRBV7-3, the J gene TRBJ2-1, with D tentatively TRBD2 (6 bases). CDR3 length: 15 residues. The ends were cut back, 4 bases at V and 0 bases at J, with 10 bases in the middle. In germline, CDR1 is SGHTA, CDR2 FQGTGA. The CDR3 protein is CASSSGSRSYNEQFF. Written as DNA, the CDR3 is TGTGCCAGCAGCTCCGGGAGCCGCTCCTACAATGAGCAGTTCTTC.

The genes are TRBV6-5 and TRBJ1-1; D possibly corresponds to TRBD1 (6 bases). The germline V gene has CDR1 MNHEY and CDR2 SVGAGI. The CDR3 has 14 residues. Trimming removed 4 bases at V and 1 base at J, with 10 bases between. DNA of the CDR3: TGTGCCAGCAGTTCGGGACATAAGAACACTGAAGCTTTCTTT. Residues: CASSSGHKNTEAFF.

The chain has TRBV6-5 and TRBJ2-3, with TRBD1 matching over 8 bases. This CDR3 spans 14 amino acids. The V and J ends lost 6 bases and 7 bases, in that order; junction bases with no gene match: 9. CDR1 and CDR2 from the germline V gene are MNHEY and SVGAGI. The CDR3 loop reads CASRRSTGENTQYF. CDR3 coding DNA: TGTGCCAGCAGGAGATCGACAGGGGAGAATACGCAGTATTTT.

This clone was seen once. The gene calls are TRBV5-4 and TRBJ2-7, with 11 bases aligning to TRBD2. Germline lookup yields CDR1 SGHNT and CDR2 YYREEE (reference sequence). The CDR3 is 16 residues long. J was trimmed by 1 base and V by 0 bases; bases with no gene match: 3. The CDR3 is CASSLVPSGGSYEQYF. CDR3 in DNA: TGTGCCAGCAGCTTGGTTCCTAGCGGGGGGTCCTACGAGCAGTACTTC.

The chain couples TRBV21-1 to TRBJ1-2. TRBV21-1 is annotated as a pseudogene. This CDR3 contains 14 residues. CDR3 residues: CASSKVSGGYGYTF. In DNA, the CDR3 is TGTGCCAGCAGCAAAGTGTCCGGAGGATATGGCTACACCTTC.

J is TRBJ2-7 and V is TRBV7-2; no firm D call. This CDR3 has 15 amino acids. Germline CDR1 SGHTA, CDR2 FQGNSA. V was clipped by 2 bases and J by 4 bases, with 15 bases between them. DNA for the CDR3: TGTGCCAGCAGCTTAATTGGCATGTCAGAATACGAGCAGTACTTC. Its translation: CASSLIGMSEYEQYF.

This chain links TRBV6-5 with TRBJ1-1; D remains ambiguous. Germline CDR1 reads MNHEY; CDR2 reads SVGAGI. V dropped 0 bases and J dropped 2 bases, with 13 bases sitting between them. CDR3 length: 16 amino acids. In DNA, the CDR3 is TGTGCCAGCAGTTACTCGATTTTATTAGATAACACTGAAGCTTTCTTT. Protein: CASSYSILLDNTEAFF.